The rows below give T cell receptor beta chains drawn from one sample of a study of cytomegalovirus exposure and HLA in healthy donors. The table came from immunoSEQ multiplex PCR; TCRdb's copy has only in-frame clones and leaves some out. The sample records 120,000 or so clones, 55% to 75% being singletons. Sequencing was performed on PBMCs. These receptors were taken from a man younger than 45 in good health and CMV-seropositive. The CDR3 runs from the conserved cysteine through the conserved F or W. Fields, in order: V gene, clone size, D gene, J gene, CDR3 DNA, CDR3 protein. The D gene is left open where the match is weak. Clone size is shown for a subset of rows, as once, few, many or a class of expanded clone.

TRBV9	-	-	TRBJ1-2	TGTGCCAGCAGCCGGGATGAGAACTATGGCTACACCTTC	CASSRDENYGYTF
TRBV29-1	once	-	TRBJ2-1	TGCAGCTTGGGGCGGAGTTACAATGAGCAGTTCTTC	CSLGRSYNEQFF
TRBV4-3	once	TRBD1	TRBJ2-7	TGCGCCAGCAGCCGAGACGGACAGGGCTTCAACGAGCAGTACTTC	CASSRDGQGFNEQYF
TRBV19	few	-	TRBJ2-3	TGTGCCAGTAGTATAGTCGGCGGAAAGACGCAGTATTTT	CASSIVGGKTQYF
TRBV5-1	-	-	TRBJ1-6	TGCGCCAGCAGCTTGGTTTGGGGGGTTCTTTCACCCCTCCACTTT	CASSLVWGVLSPLHF
TRBV4-3	-	-	TRBJ2-3	TGCGCCAGCAGCCAAAATGCGGCTTCTAGCACAGATACGCAGTATTTT	CASSQNAASSTDTQYF
TRBV6-5	-	-	TRBJ2-3	TGTGCCAGCAGTACGATAGCGGTAGGGCCAGATACGCAGTATTTT	CASSTIAVGPDTQYF
TRBV27	-	TRBD2	TRBJ2-7	TGTGCCAGCAGTTGGGGGGCGGGAGGGCCACACGAGCAGTACTTC	CASSWGAGGPHEQYF
TRBV19	-	-	TRBJ1-5	TGTGCCACTTCTCAACAGGTTCTTGGCAATCAGCCCCAGCATTTT	CATSQQVLGNQPQHF
TRBV13	-	TRBD2	TRBJ2-7	TGTGCCAGCAGCCACGCGGGGGGGGGAGAGCGCTACGAGCAGTACTTC	CASSHAGGGERYEQYF
TRBV6-6	-	TRBD1	TRBJ2-7	TGTGCCAGCGGGGTCCCCCGGACAGGGGGCTACGAGCAGTACTTC	CASGVPRTGGYEQYF
TRBV10-2	-	TRBD2	TRBJ2-7	TGCGCCAGCAGTGAGTCGGTGTGGACTAGCGTAGGATCCTACGAGCAGTACTTC	CASSESVWTSVGSYEQYF
TRBV28	-	TRBD1	TRBJ1-1	TGTGCCAGCAGTTCCCAGGACAGGGCGAACACTGAAGCTTTCTTT	CASSSQDRANTEAFF
TRBV7-9	-	TRBD1	TRBJ2-1	TGTGCCAGCAGCTATTGGACAGGACCTAGCTCCTACAATGAGCAGTTCTTC	CASSYWTGPSSYNEQFF
TRBV7-9	once	TRBD1	TRBJ2-7	TGTGCCAGCAGCTTAGTAGCCGGGACAGGGCTTTTCTACGAGCAGTACTTC	CASSLVAGTGLFYEQYF
TRBV7-6	-	TRBD2	TRBJ2-3	TGTGCCAGCAGCTTACTGACTAGCGGCCTGGCAGATACGCAGTATTTT	CASSLLTSGLADTQYF
TRBV2	-	TRBD2	TRBJ2-2	TGTGCCAGCAGCCCCTTTAGCGGGGACAACACCGGGGAGCTGTTTTTT	CASSPFSGDNTGELFF
TRBV11-1	few	TRBD2	TRBJ2-1	TGTGCCAGCAGCTTTACCGGGACTAGCCCCAGACATGAGCAGTTCTTC	CASSFTGTSPRHEQFF
TRBV5-1	-	-	TRBJ2-7	TGCGCCAGCAGCTTTGGCCCTCTTGGCGGGAACTCCTACGAGCAGTACTTC	CASSFGPLGGNSYEQYF